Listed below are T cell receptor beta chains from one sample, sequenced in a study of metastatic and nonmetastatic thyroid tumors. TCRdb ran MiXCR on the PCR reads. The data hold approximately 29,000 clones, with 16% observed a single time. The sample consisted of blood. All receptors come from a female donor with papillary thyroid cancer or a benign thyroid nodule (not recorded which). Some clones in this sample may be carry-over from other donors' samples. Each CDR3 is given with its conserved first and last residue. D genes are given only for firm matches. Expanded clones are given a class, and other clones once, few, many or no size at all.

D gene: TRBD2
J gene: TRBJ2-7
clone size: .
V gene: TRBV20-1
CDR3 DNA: TGTAGTGCTGGGATTCTAGCGGCCGCCTTAGAGCAGTACTTC
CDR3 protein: CSAGILAAALEQYF

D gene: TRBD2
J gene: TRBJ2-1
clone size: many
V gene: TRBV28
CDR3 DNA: TGTGCCAGCAGGTATACCGGGACTAGCTTTGACTACAATGAGCAGTTCTTC
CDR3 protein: CASRYTGTSFDYNEQFF

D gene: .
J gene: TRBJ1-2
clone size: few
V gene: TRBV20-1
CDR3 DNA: TGCAGTGCTCCGTTACAGGGTAGCTATGGCTACACCTTC
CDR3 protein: CSAPLQGSYGYTF

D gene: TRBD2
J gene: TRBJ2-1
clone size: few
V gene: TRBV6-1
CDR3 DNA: TGTGCCATCGACTTTCTGGGAGGGAATCACCCCAATGAGCAGTTCTTC
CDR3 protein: CAIDFLGGNHPNEQFF

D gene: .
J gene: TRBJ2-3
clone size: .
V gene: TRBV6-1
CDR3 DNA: TGTGCCAGCAGTGACGTACAGGGACTCACAGATACGCAGTATTTT
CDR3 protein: CASSDVQGLTDTQYF

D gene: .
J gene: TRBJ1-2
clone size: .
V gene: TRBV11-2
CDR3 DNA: TGTGCCAGCAGCTTATGGGCCGGGGGCGCGAACTATGGCTACACCTTC
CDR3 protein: CASSLWAGGANYGYTF

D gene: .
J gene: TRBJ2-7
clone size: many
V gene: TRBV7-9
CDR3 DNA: TGTGCCAGCAGCTTAGGCCCAGGAGATTACGAGCAGTACTTC
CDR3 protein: CASSLGPGDYEQYF

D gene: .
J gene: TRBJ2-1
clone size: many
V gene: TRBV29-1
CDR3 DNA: TGCAGCCTCGCCCTTGTGGGAGAGGGGGAGCAGTTCTTC
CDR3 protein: CSLALVGEGEQFF

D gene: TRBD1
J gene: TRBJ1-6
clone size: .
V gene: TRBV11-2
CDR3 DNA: TGTGCCAGCAGCCAACAGGGGGTGTCCTATAATTCACCCCTCCACTTT
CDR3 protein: CASSQQGVSYNSPLHF

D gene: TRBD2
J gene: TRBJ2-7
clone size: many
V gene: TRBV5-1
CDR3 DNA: TGCGCCAGCAGCTTGGCCGTCAGGGAGGGAGAGCAGTACTTC
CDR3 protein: CASSLAVREGEQYF

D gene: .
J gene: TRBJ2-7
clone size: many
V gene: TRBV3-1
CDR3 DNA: TGTGCCAGCAGCCAAGAATCCCCAGGAGCCGCCTACGAGCAGTACTTC
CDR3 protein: CASSQESPGAAYEQYF

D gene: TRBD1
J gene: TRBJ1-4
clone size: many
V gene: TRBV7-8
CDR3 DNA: TGTGCCAGCAGCTTGACAGGGTTGGAACTGTTTTTT
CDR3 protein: CASSLTGLELFF

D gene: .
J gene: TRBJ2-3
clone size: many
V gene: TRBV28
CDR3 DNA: TGTGCCACAGCCCAGGGCAGCACAGATACGCAGTATTTT
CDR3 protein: CATAQGSTDTQYF

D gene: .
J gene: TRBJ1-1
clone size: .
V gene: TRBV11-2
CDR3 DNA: TGTGCCAGCAGCGGGGAGGTGGGGTTGAACACTGAAGCTTTCTTT
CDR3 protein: CASSGEVGLNTEAFF

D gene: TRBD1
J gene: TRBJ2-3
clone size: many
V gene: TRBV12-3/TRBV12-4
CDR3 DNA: TGTGCCAGCAGCAACAGGGGCTCGAGCACAGATACGCAGTATTTT
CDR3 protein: CASSNRGSSTDTQYF

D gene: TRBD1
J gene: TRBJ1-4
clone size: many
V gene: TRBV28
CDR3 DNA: TGTGCCAGCCAACCCCGGGGGACAGGGGACGAAAAACTGTTTTTT
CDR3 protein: CASQPRGTGDEKLFF

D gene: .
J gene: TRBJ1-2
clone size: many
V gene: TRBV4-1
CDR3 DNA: TGCGCCAGCAGCCAACTGTTTCTTCAGGGGACTAACTATGGCTACACCTTC
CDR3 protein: CASSQLFLQGTNYGYTF

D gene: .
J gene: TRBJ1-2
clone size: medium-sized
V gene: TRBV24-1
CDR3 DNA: TGTGCCACCAGTGATTTGCGTGAGACAAGCCTCTATGGCTACACCTTC
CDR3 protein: CATSDLRETSLYGYTF

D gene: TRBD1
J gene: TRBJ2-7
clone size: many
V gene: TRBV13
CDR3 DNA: TGTGCCAGCAGCTCATGGACAGGGAGCTACGAGCAGTACTTC
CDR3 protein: CASSSWTGSYEQYF

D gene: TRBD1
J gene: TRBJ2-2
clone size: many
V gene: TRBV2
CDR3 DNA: TGTGCCACCGACAGGGTGGGAACCGGGGAGCTGTTTTTT
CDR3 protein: CATDRVGTGELFF

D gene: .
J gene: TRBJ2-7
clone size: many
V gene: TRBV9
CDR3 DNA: TGTGCCAGCAGCCCGACCGGGACTGCAACCTACGAGCAGTACTTC
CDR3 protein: CASSPTGTATYEQYF

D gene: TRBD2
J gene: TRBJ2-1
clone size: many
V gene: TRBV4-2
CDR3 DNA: TGTGCCAGCAGCCCAAGAGGTATATTGGCGGGAGGTCTGGACAATGAGCAGTTCTTC
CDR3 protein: CASSPRGILAGGLDNEQFF

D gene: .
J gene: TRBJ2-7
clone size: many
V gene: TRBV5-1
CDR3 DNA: TGCGCCAGCAGCTCCCCCAGATCCTACGAGCAGTACTTC
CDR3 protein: CASSSPRSYEQYF

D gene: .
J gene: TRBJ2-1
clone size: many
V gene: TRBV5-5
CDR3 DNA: TGTGCCAGCAGCTACCGGGTGAGCTCCTACAATGAGCAGTTCTTC
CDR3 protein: CASSYRVSSYNEQFF

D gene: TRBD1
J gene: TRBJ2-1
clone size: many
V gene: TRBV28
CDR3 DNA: TGTGCCAGCAGTTCAAACTCGGGACAGGTTGGATCAGATGAGCAGTTCTTC
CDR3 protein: CASSSNSGQVGSDEQFF

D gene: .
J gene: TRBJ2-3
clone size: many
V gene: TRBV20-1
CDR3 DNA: TGCAGTGCTCGGAGGGCGGGAACCAGCACAGATACGCAGTATTTT
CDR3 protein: CSARRAGTSTDTQYF

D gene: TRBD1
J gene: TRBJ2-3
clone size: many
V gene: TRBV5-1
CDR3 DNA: TGCGCCAGCAGCTTGGTTCAGGGGGCAGATACGCAGTATTTT
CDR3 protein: CASSLVQGADTQYF

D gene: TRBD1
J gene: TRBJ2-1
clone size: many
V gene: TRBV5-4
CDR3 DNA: TGTGCCAGCAGCCGACGGGACAGGGGATCGGGCAATGAGCAGTTCTTC
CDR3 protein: CASSRRDRGSGNEQFF